The T cell receptor (beta chain) described here comes from a study of blood T cell repertoires in COVID-19. Overall study context: From the United States, Italy and Spain came samples of acute and convalescent COVID-19. PBMCs, B-cell-depleted T cells, or T cells provided the cDNA or gDNA that made up the material.

J lost 6 bases, V lost 2 bases, and 6 bases had no gene match. The germline V gene encodes CDR1 MNHEY and CDR2 SVGEGT. This CDR3 contains 15 residues. As processed by the authors: By means of reference gene primer amplification, nucleated cell counts were estimated. The data were produced by immunoSEQ multiplex PCR, yet TCRdb's version contains in-frame clones alone and is incomplete. For V, J and clone size, that table is used; D and trimming come from the DNA. The table includes over 150,000 clones, 88% detected once. Recovery meant two consecutive negative NP/OP PCR tests, professional clearance, or resolved symptoms. The table lists this clone with a count of one.

The sample consisted of PBMCs or T cells enriched from blood (not recorded which). The source is a woman aged 18-29 years who had recovered from COVID-19. V gene TRBV6-2 or TRBV6-3 combines with J gene TRBJ2-2, with TRBD1 matching over 7 bases. This CDR3 reads CASSYLGQKAGELFF. CDR3 bases: TGTGCCAGCAGTTACCTGGGACAGAAGGCCGGGGAGCTGTTTTTT.